This T cell receptor (beta chain) was sequenced in a study of blood T cells in healthy people across ages. Points from the study as a whole: Roughly linearly, TCR beta diversity per million T cells fell as age increased. Strongly correlated with naive T cell percentage was TCR beta diversity.

The CDR3 is 11 amino acids. PBMCs were isolated at a quantity of at least 7 million per sample. The use of a sample-barcoded 5' primer and a J-beta primer mix characterized a second PCR of 7 to 11 cycles. Template switching added a 12-random-nucleotide identifier to every cDNA molecule. TCRdb itself ran the 5' RACE reads through MiXCR, one entry per CDR3 protein. The sample includes 600,000 to 800,000 distinct CDR3 sequences, 52% of them seen just once. This clonotype turned up a few times. The target antigen is unknown. A junction end diverges from the germline sequence, so it may reflect a read error.

Sample: blood. V gene TRBV12-3 or TRBV12-4 combines with J gene TRBJ2-2, with unresolved D. The source is a woman older than 75 in good health. The CDR3 DNA sequence: TGTGCCGGCAGCCCGCCCGGGGAGCTGTTTTTT. This encodes CAGSPPGELFF.